The T cell receptor beta chain under discussion was sequenced for a study of T cell responses to AZD1222 COVID-19 vaccine (dated by TCRdb to about 2021). Study-level background: TCR sequencing was performed for 233 trial participants, of whom about 200 were given two doses of AZD1222 and around 25 were given two doses of MenACWY control vaccine. Trial participants were enrolled by age into 18-55, 56-69 and 70-plus year subgroups, with roughly 160, 29 and 62 TCR-sequenced participants respectively.

This sample's time point label indicates: about 28 days (+/-7) after the second vaccine dose. AZD1222 recipients whose second dose came at about 4 weeks and those whose second dose came at about 12 weeks were combined into one group, since spike-specific TCR depth and breadth did not differ between the two schedules. Vaccinee samples were obtained from the UK trials COV001 and COV002, which included a single-blind randomized controlled phase 2/3 trial of AZD1222 (ChAdOx1 nCoV-19) in healthy adults. Trial participant PBMC samples were collected at day 0 and day 28 after the second dose for TCRbeta chain sequencing. The investigation overall reported the following: Conclusions about previously exposed vaccinees are limited because only 5 or 6 AZD1222 recipients were SARS-CoV-2 seropositive at baseline. CD4 TCRs associated with the vaccine covered the entire spike protein, and the dominant responses were in regions 160-218 and 743-854. Participants were mostly white British, with more females than males. The authors suggested clonal diversity may have been underestimated. The 56-69-year group was small, and its depth increase did not reach significance, likely because of low power. After two AZD1222 doses, both the breadth and the depth of spike-specific TCRs were significantly higher than at day 0 and than in MenACWY recipients. Reportedly, close to half of the unique spike-specific TCRs recognized epitopes lying outside the regions that are mutated in the B.1.351 and B.1.1.7 variants. Because no day 14 peak-response samples were available, repertoires were characterized only after the peak T cell response.

Of note for this clone: The antigen it recognizes is unknown. No much larger clone exists at a distance of one base, and base qualities are not known.

The CDR3 regions of human TCRbeta chains were analyzed by immunosequencing. The authors' analysis ran thus. TCRs in the repertoires were compared against a reference library of SARS-CoV-2-specific TCRs that had been generated with the MIRA antigen-specificity platform. Breadth was defined as the fraction of unique TCRs that were SARS-CoV-2-associated. Depth was defined as the fraction of total T cells that were SARS-CoV-2-associated. Each spike-specific TCR was assigned to its reactive spike region and to a CD4 or CD8 class using the MIRA data. Log10-transformed breadth and depth values were compared by one-way ANOVA with Sidak's multiple comparisons tests. Drawn from immuneACCESS, this table holds only the in-frame rearrangements with V and J called that TCRdb kept. Clones are partly lost; checked studies trace under half to an unresolved V gene and leave the rest unexplained. The DNA was the basis for D and trimming; V, J and clone size are from that table. For this sample the table gives about 160,000 clones, of which 70% to 90% were detected only once. Together, the top ten hold approximately 4.5% of the sample.

The receptor was derived from an adult who received the AZD1222 COVID-19 vaccine. The sequences come from peripheral blood, collected 28 days after the second AZD1222 dose.

The bases are TGCAGCGCCCGGGGGGTGTGGGGCTACACCTTC. Its product reads: CSARGVWGYTF. The V and J segments used are TRBV29-1 and TRBJ1-2; 5 matching bases give a weak D call of TRBD1. The CDR3 goes from the cysteine to the phenylalanine over 11 residues. Only the CDR3 part of the read is kept: 33 bases, read in frame from the first base. CDR1 is given as SQVTM and CDR2 as ANQGSEA, both from the germline V gene. The germline ends are 14 bases apart after V is trimmed by 7 bases and J by 8 bases.